The source of this T cell receptor (beta chain) is a study of blood T cell repertoires in COVID-19. Whole-study context: The analysed material was cDNA or gDNA that came from T cells, B-cell-depleted T cells, or PBMCs.

Original processing methods: Amplification from reference gene primers served as the basis for estimated nucleated cell counts. Profiled with immunoSEQ multiplex PCR; TCRdb holds only in-frame clones, not every one. V and J calls and clone size are those listed in that table; D and trimming were worked out from the DNA. The sample includes 200,000 to 250,000 clones, under 90% of them seen just once. The V segment lost 0 bases and the J segment 9 bases; nucleotides outside the gene matches: 8. The CDR3 length is 17 residues. The germline gives CDR1 SGHVS, CDR2 FQNEAQ. Participants, roughly 18 to 100 years old, spanned approximately 26 US areas.

The receptor was derived from a man aged 55-75 years who had recovered from COVID-19. Sequencing was carried out using PBMCs or T cells enriched from blood (not recorded which). The V and J genes are TRBV7-8 and TRBJ1-6, with TRBD1 matching 10 bases. CDR3 bases: TGTGCCAGCAGCTTAGCGCTGACAGGGGGCGGCGGTTCACCCCTCCACTTT. Protein sequence: CASSLALTGGGGSPLHF.